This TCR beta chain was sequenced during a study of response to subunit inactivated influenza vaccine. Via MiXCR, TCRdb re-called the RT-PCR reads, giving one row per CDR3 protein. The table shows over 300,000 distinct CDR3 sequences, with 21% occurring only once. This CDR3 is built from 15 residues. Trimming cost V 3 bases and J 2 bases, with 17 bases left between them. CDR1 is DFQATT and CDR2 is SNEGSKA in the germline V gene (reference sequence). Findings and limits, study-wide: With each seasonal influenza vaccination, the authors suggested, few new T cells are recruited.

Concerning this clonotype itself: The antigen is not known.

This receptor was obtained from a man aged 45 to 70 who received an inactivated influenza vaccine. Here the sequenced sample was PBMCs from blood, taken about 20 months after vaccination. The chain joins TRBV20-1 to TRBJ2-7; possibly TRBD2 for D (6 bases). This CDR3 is CSASQGAGAAYEQYF. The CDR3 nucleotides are TGCAGTGCTAGTCAGGGAGCGGGCGCCGCCTACGAGCAGTACTTC.